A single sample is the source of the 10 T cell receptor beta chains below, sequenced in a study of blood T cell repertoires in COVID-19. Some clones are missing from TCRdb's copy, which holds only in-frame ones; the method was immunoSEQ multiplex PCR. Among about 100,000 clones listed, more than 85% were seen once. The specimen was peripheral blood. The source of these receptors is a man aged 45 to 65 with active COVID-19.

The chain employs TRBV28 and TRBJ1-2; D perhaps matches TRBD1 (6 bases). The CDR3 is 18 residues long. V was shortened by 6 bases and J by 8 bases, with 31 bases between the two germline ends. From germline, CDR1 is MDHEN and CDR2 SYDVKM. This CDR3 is CASRNLLGGAQRKDGYTF. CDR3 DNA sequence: TGTGCCAGCAGAAATCTCCTGGGGGGGGCGCAAAGGAAAGACGGCTACACCTTC.

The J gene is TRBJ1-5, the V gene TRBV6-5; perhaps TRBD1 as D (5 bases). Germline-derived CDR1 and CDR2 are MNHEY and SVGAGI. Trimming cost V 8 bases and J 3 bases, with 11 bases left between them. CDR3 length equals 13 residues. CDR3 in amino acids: CASVDSSNQPQHF. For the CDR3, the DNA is TGTGCCAGCGTAGACAGCTCCAATCAGCCCCAGCATTTT.

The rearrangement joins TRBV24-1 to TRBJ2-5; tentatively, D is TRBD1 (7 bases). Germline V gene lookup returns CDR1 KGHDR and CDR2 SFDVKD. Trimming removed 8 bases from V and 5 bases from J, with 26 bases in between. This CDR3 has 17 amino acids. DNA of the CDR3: TGTGCCACCAATTCCGGGCAGGGGGGCAGGGATCGGGAGACCCAGTACTTC. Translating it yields CATNSGQGGRDRETQYF.

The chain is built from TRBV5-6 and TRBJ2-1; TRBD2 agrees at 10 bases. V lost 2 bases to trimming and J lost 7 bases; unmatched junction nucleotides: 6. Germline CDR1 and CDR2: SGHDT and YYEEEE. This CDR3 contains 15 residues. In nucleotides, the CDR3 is TGTGCCAGCAGCTTCGGGACTAGCGCTCTTAATGAGCAGTTCTTC. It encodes CASSFGTSALNEQFF.

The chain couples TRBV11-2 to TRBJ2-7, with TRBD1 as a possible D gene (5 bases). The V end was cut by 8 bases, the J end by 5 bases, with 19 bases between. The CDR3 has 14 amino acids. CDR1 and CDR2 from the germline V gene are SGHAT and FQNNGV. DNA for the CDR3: TGTGCCAGCCGCCCCGTAAGGGGTAACGACGAGCAGTACTTC. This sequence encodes CASRPVRGNDEQYF.

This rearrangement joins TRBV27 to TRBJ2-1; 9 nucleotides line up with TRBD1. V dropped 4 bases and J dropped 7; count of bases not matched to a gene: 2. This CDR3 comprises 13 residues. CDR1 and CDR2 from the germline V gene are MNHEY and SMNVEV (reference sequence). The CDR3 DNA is TGTGCCAGCAGTTACAGGGGGCTAAATGAGCAGTTCTTC. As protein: CASSYRGLNEQFF.

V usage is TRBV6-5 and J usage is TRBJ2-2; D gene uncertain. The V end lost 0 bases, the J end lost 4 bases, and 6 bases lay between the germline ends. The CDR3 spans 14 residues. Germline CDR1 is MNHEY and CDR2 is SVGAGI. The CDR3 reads CASSYSRRTGELFF. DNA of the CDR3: TGTGCCAGCAGTTACTCGAGGCGCACCGGGGAGCTGTTTTTT.

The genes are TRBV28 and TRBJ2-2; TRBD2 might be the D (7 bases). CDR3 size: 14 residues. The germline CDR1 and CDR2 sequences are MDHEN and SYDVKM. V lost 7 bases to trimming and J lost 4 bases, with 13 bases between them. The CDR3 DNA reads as TGTGCCAGCATCGGGGGGCCAGGCACCGGGGAGCTGTTTTTT. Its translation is CASIGGPGTGELFF. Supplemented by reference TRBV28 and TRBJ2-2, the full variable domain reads DVKVTQSSRYLVKRTGEKVFLECVQDMDHENMFWYRQDPGLGLRLIYFSYDVKMKEKGDIPEGYSVSREKKERFSLILESASTNQTSMYLCASIGGPGTGELFFGEGSRLTVL.

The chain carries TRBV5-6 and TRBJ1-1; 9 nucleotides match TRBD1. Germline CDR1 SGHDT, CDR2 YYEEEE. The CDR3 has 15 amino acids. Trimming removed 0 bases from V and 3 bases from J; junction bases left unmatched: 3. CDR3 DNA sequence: TGTGCCAGCAGCTTGGGACAGGGGGGCTACACTGAAGCTTTCTTT. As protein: CASSLGQGGYTEAFF.

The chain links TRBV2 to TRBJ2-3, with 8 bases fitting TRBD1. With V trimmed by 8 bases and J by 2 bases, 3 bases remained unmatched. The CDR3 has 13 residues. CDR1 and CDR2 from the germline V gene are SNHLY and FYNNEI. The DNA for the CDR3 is TGTGCCAGCCTGGACAGGGTCACAGATACGCAGTATTTT. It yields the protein CASLDRVTDTQYF.